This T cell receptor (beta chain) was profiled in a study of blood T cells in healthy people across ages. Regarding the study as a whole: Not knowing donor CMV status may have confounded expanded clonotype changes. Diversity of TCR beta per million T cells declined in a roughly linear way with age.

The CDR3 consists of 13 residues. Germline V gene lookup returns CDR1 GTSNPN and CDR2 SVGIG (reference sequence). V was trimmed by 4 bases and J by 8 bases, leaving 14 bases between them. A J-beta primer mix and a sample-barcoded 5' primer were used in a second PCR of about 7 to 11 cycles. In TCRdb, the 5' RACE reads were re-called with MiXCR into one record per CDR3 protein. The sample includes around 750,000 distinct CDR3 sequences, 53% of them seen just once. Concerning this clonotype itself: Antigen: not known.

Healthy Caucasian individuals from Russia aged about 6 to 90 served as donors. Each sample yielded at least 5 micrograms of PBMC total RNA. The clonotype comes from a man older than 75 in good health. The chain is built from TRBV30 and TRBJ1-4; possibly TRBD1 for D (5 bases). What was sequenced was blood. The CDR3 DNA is TGTGCCTGGAATGCCCAGGGTGGCGAAAAACTGTTTTTT. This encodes CAWNAQGGEKLFF.